Listed here is a single T cell receptor (beta chain). Its antigen is still unknown. From germline, CDR1 is ENHRY and CDR2 SYGVKD. This CDR3 region has 14 residues. V was trimmed by 1 base and J by 6 bases, leaving 12 bases between them. Specified time point: baseline, week 1 (first vaccination visit). Treatment reported: pre-vaccination baseline after standard-of-care therapy. Libraries were prepared by immunoSEQ multiplex PCR; TCRdb keeps only in-frame clonotypes and omits some of them. Of about 16,000 clones in the sample, around 95% were seen once. The entry originates in a study of a mutant IDH1 vaccine in newly diagnosed glioma. At the level of the study: Treated patients, averaging approximately 40 years, were 62.5% male and around 38% female. Former treatment meant radiotherapy, temozolomide, or both; the majority had gotten both. Overall study results and limits: Of all patients, under 95% showed vaccine-induced immune responses. No link was apparently found between pseudoprogression and changes in top peripheral T cell clonotypes.

Specimen: peripheral blood mononuclear cells (PBMCs), collected from a glioma patient treated with radiotherapy, temozolomide or both. The TCR sequence derives from a woman between 18 and 30 years old with glioma. Some clones in this sample may be carry-over from other donors' samples. V is TRBV10-3 and J is TRBJ1-2; D gene uncertain. CDR3 sequence (DNA): TGTGCCATCAGTGAGTTGGCGGGCGCGGATGGCTACACCTTC. It specifies CAISELAGADGYTF.